These 32 T cell receptor beta chains originate from one sample sequenced in a study of T cells of healthy individuals. MiXCR was run by TCRdb on the 5' RACE reads, yielding one entry per CDR3 protein. The sample has 41,000 or so distinct CDR3 sequences; roughly 4.3% are singletons. The receptors come from a human donor in good health.

This clonotype was recorded many times. The genes are TRBV19 and TRBJ2-1, with D tentatively TRBD2 (7 bases). The germline gives CDR1 LNHDA, CDR2 SQIVND (reference sequence). The CDR3 sequence is 12 residues long. The V and J ends lost 1 base and 14 bases respectively, with 12 bases between them. The CDR3, as DNA: TGTGCCAGTAGTATAGGGGAGGGGGAGAAGTTCTTC. Its translation is CASSIGEGEKFF.

This clonotype showed up just a few times. This sequence joins TRBV12-3 or TRBV12-4 and TRBJ1-6, with TRBD1 identical over 7 bases. Trimming cost V 6 bases and J 8 bases; bases outside gene matches: 4. This CDR3 comprises 13 residues. CDR3 in amino acids: CASSTGEHSPLHF. CDR3 nucleotide sequence: TGTGCCAGCAGCACAGGGGAGCATTCACCCCTCCACTTT.

This clonotype was detected a few times. The chain recombines TRBV5-1 with TRBJ1-5, with D possibly matching TRBD1 (5 bases). Trimming took off 4 bases at V and 15 bases at J, with 17 bases between the two ends. CDR3 length: 12 amino acids. Looked up from germline, CDR1 is SGHRS and CDR2 is YFSETQ. Here the CDR3 DNA reads TGCGCCAGCAGCAAGGACACCCTCCTCTCGCATTTT. Translation: CASSKDTLLSHF.

In this sample, this clonotype turned up many times. The genes are TRBV11-2 and TRBJ1-3; D gene uncertain. The CDR3 loop spans 16 amino acids. The V end lost 2 bases, the J end lost 0 bases, and 11 bases lay between the germline ends. The germline V gene has CDR1 SGHAT and CDR2 FQNNGV. For the CDR3, the DNA is TGTGCCAGCAGCTTATTCCAGGCGGGCTCTGGAAACACCATATATTTT. Translation: CASSLFQAGSGNTIYF.

There are many counts of this clonotype. V and J are TRBV7-8 and TRBJ2-3; 10 bases line up with TRBD2. Germline V lookup: CDR1 SGHVS, CDR2 FQNEAQ. This CDR3 has 14 amino acids. The junction had 4 bases not matched to a gene; V was cut back by 6 bases and J by 4 bases. The CDR3 nucleotides are TGTGCCAGCAGTCTAGCGGGAGACGCAGATACGCAGTATTTT. It codes for CASSLAGDADTQYF. Complete variable domain (other parts from reference TRBV7-8 and TRBJ2-3): GAGVSQSPRYKVAKRGQDVALRCDPISGHVSLFWYQQALGQGPEFLTYFQNEAQLDKSGLPSDRFFAERPEGSVSTLKIQRTQQEDSAVYLCASSLAGDADTQYFGPGTRLTVL.

In its sample, this clonotype was seen many times. V and J are TRBV6-5 and TRBJ2-1, with TRBD2 identical over 8 bases. V lost 4 bases, J lost 7 bases, and 9 bases stayed unmatched. CDR1 MNHEY and CDR2 SVGAGI come from the germline V gene. CDR3 length equals 15 residues. The CDR3 reads CASSLAGLLLNEQFF. The CDR3 DNA reads as TGTGCCAGCAGTTTAGCGGGACTCCTACTGAATGAGCAGTTCTTC.

There are a few counts of this clonotype. This rearrangement joins TRBV5-1 to TRBJ1-6; TRBD1 is a possible D gene (6 bases). V was cut by 7 bases and J by 8 bases, with 16 bases left in between. The CDR3 is made up of 14 amino acids. In germline, CDR1 is SGHRS, CDR2 YFSETQ. CDR3 residues: CASRTASGDSPLHF. CDR3 DNA: TGCGCCAGCCGGACAGCCTCCGGAGATTCACCCCTCCACTTT.

About this clonotype: A read error may be the cause here, since a much bigger clone is one base away. The chain is built from TRBV13 and TRBJ1-1; tentative D call: TRBD1 (5 bases). The germline V gene has CDR1 PRHDT and CDR2 FYEKMQ (reference sequence). The CDR3 loop spans 14 amino acids. The CDR3 coding sequence is TGTACCAGCAGCTTAGAACGGGGGAGCACTGAAGCTTTCTTT. Translated, it gives CTSSLERGSTEAFF.

There are many counts of this clonotype. The chain links TRBV3-1 to TRBJ2-5; maybe TRBD1 (5 bases). The CDR3 loop spans 15 amino acids. Between the trimmed V and J ends, which lost 0 bases and 4 bases, there was a span of 12 bases. CDR1 is LGHDT and CDR2 is YNNKEL in the germline V gene (reference sequence). CDR3: CASSQDPGAGETQYF. The DNA for the CDR3 is TGTGCCAGCAGCCAAGATCCTGGGGCCGGAGAGACCCAGTACTTC.

The sample holds a few counts of this clonotype. This chain links TRBV25-1 with TRBJ2-3; perhaps TRBD2 as D (5 bases). Germline V CDR1 and CDR2: MGHDK, SYGVNS. The CDR3 has 13 amino acids. Trimming shortened V by 8 bases and J by 3 bases, and 12 bases separated the two germline ends. CDR3 sequence (DNA): TGTGCCAGCCGACCGCCGGGGACAGATACGCAGTATTTT. Protein sequence: CASRPPGTDTQYF.

Many counts were recorded for this clonotype. The V and J genes are TRBV6-2 or TRBV6-3 and TRBJ2-7; no firm D call. V shed 2 bases and J shed 0 bases, with 2 bases lying between them. This CDR3 spans 12 amino acids. The germline V gene has CDR1 MNHEY and CDR2 SVGEGT. The CDR3 spells CASSYISYEQYF. CDR3 sequence (DNA): TGTGCCAGCAGTTACATCTCCTACGAGCAGTACTTC.

The sample holds a few counts of this clonotype. The chain recombines TRBV6-6 with TRBJ2-2; 8 bases line up with TRBD2. This CDR3 has 17 residues. V lost 2 bases and J lost 2; bases outside the gene matches: 7. Germline CDR1 reads MNHNY; CDR2 reads SVGAGI (reference sequence). CDR3 DNA sequence: TGTGCCAGCAGTTACGCGGGGGGCGGACTTAACACCGGGGAGCTGTTTTTT. This sequence encodes CASSYAGGGLNTGELFF.

This clonotype occurred a few times. The chain joins TRBV12-3 or TRBV12-4 to TRBJ1-5; the match to TRBD1 covers 9 bases. Trimming took 6 bases from V and 4 from J; bases not matched to a gene: 4. This CDR3 spans 14 amino acids. The CDR3 bases are TGTGCCAGCAGGGGGGGACAGGGAAATCAGCCCCAGCATTTT. Translating gives CASRGGQGNQPQHF.

In this sample, this clonotype turned up a few times. The chain links TRBV12-3 or TRBV12-4 to TRBJ2-7; D gene ambiguous. Trimming removed 2 bases at V and 5 bases at J, with 4 bases between. CDR3 length equals 11 residues. The CDR3 protein is CASSLHHEQYF. The CDR3 region has the DNA TGTGCCAGCAGTTTACACCACGAGCAGTACTTC.

The DNA of the CDR3 is TGTGCCAGCAGTTACGGTTGGGGGGTCACAGATACGCAGTATTTT. This encodes CASSYGWGVTDTQYF. The chain employs TRBV6-5 and TRBJ2-3; D is perhaps TRBD2 (6 bases). Trimming stripped 2 bases from V and 2 bases from J, with 11 bases between. Germline-derived CDR1 and CDR2 are MNHEY and SVGAGI. The CDR3 spans 15 residues.

At least ten counts were recorded for this clonotype. This chain links TRBV7-3 with TRBJ2-5; D possibly corresponds to TRBD1 (6 bases). The germline V and J ends were trimmed by 8 bases and 1 base, with 20 bases remaining between them. CDR1 and CDR2 (germline): SGHTA, FQGTGA. The CDR3 extends over 16 amino acids. The CDR3 region is CASSSSGRGSQETQYF. CDR3 in DNA: TGTGCCAGCTCCTCGAGCGGCAGGGGTAGCCAAGAGACCCAGTACTTC.

The table lists this clonotype with a few counts. V usage is TRBV2 and J usage is TRBJ1-4; no clear D. V lost 3 bases and J lost 5, with 13 bases in between. Germline V gene lookup returns CDR1 SNHLY and CDR2 FYNNEI. The CDR3 has 15 residues. The CDR3 DNA follows: TGTGCCAGCAGTGATAAAGGGAGCGTGAATGAAAAACTGTTTTTT. This sequence encodes CASSDKGSVNEKLFF.

This clonotype was found many times. A much larger clone lies one base from this, so it may be a read error. The chain recombines TRBV6-5 with TRBJ1-6; no clear D gene. Trimming cost V 6 bases and J 6 bases, with 12 bases left between them. This CDR3 spans 14 amino acids. Germline-derived CDR1 and CDR2 are MNHEY and SVGAGI. In DNA form, the CDR3 reads TGTGCCAGCAGCCGATACCCGTGTAATTCACCCCTCCACTTT. It is translated as CASSRYPCNSPLHF.

Ten or more counts support this clonotype. The V and J genes are TRBV19 and TRBJ1-2; D perhaps matches TRBD1 (5 bases). The CDR3 loop spans 14 amino acids. The germline V gene encodes CDR1 LNHDA and CDR2 SQIVND (reference sequence). The ends were cut back, 7 bases at V and 1 base at J, with 13 bases in the middle. Written as DNA, the CDR3 is TGTGCCAGTAAAGGGACGGTCAATAACTATGGCTACACCTTC. This sequence encodes CASKGTVNNYGYTF. Filled out from reference TRBV19 and TRBJ1-2, the complete variable domain reads DGGITQSPKYLFRKEGQNVTLSCEQNLNHDAMYWYRQDPGQGLRLIYYSQIVNDFQKGDIAEGYSVSREKKESFPLTVTSAQKNPTAFYLCASKGTVNNYGYTFGSGTRLTVV.

In regard to this clonotype: Being one base from a much bigger clone, this may be a read error. The chain employs TRBV12-3 or TRBV12-4 and TRBJ1-5; no definite D call. The germline V and J ends were trimmed by 1 base and 0 bases, with 16 bases remaining between them. This CDR3 spans 18 amino acids. CDR3 loop: CASSLGIGIFYSNQPQHF. The DNA of the CDR3 is TGTGCCAGCAGTTTAGGGATAGGTATCTTTTATAGCAATCAGCCCCAGCATTTT.

In nucleotides, the CDR3 is TGCAGTGCTAGAGATCCCAGGGGGCCGAACACTGAAGCTTTCTTT. This translates into CSARDPRGPNTEAFF. The chain combines TRBV20-1 with TRBJ1-1; 8 nucleotides line up with TRBD1. Germline V gene sequence: CDR1 DFQATT, CDR2 SNEGSKA (reference sequence). Unmatched junction bases numbered 4, after V lost 0 bases and J lost 1 base. The CDR3 extends over 15 amino acids.

This clonotype was recorded many times. V gene TRBV7-8 combines with J gene TRBJ2-3; the D gene is possibly TRBD1 (6 bases). From germline, CDR1 is SGHVS and CDR2 FQNEAQ. V lost 1 base and J lost 4, with 18 bases in between. The CDR3 has 17 amino acids. In DNA, the CDR3 is TGTGCCAGCAGCTTAGTTACCCCAGCTGGGGGCGCAGATACGCAGTATTTT. Its translation is CASSLVTPAGGADTQYF.

This clonotype appeared many times. V is TRBV12-3 or TRBV12-4 and J is TRBJ1-4, with D unclear. V shed 5 bases and J shed 8 bases, with 15 bases lying between them. This CDR3 has 14 amino acids. In DNA, the CDR3 is TGTGCCAGCAGTCTGGCGTCGGCGGTAGAAAAACTGTTTTTT. Its protein product is CASSLASAVEKLFF.

This clonotype was seen many times. The chain is built from TRBV12-5 and TRBJ2-2; TRBD2 is a possible D gene (5 bases). Germline CDR1 reads LGHNT; CDR2 reads FRNRAP. This CDR3 contains 14 residues. V was trimmed by 7 bases and J by 6 bases, leaving 15 bases between them. This chain's CDR3 is CASAPLVSAGELFF. CDR3 bases: TGTGCTAGTGCTCCACTAGTGTCCGCCGGGGAGCTGTTTTTT.

This clonotype was counted a few times. V and J are TRBV24-1 and TRBJ2-3; D is unresolved. CDR1 and CDR2 from the germline V gene are KGHDR and SFDVKD. V lost 4 bases, J lost 0 bases, and 1 base lay in between. This CDR3 region has 12 residues. The CDR3 loop reads CATSDSTDTQYF. The DNA for the CDR3 is TGTGCCACCAGTGACAGCACAGATACGCAGTATTTT.

This clonotype was recorded many times. J is TRBJ2-1 and V is TRBV12-3 or TRBV12-4; D gene unclear. Trimming cost V 2 bases and J 5 bases, with 1 base left between them. The CDR3 runs 11 residues. CDR3 in DNA: TGTGCCAGCAGTTTAAACAATGAGCAGTTCTTC. It specifies CASSLNNEQFF.

This clonotype was counted at least ten times. This chain joins TRBV4-2 and TRBJ2-2; D unclear. The CDR3 runs to 15 residues. V was pared by 2 bases and J by 0 bases, with 7 bases between. The germline gives CDR1 LGHNA, CDR2 YNFKEQ. The CDR3 coding sequence is TGTGCCAGCAGCCAAAGCAGGCCGAACACCGGGGAGCTGTTTTTT. It is translated as CASSQSRPNTGELFF.

This clonotype was seen repeatedly, ten times or more. The rearrangement joins TRBV7-8 to TRBJ1-5; D remains ambiguous. This CDR3 is 16 amino acids long. Germline values: CDR1 SGHVS, CDR2 FQNEAQ. V dropped 5 bases and J dropped 0 bases, with 14 bases sitting between them. In DNA form, the CDR3 reads TGTGCCAGCAGCCCCCCGCTACGGTATAGCAATCAGCCCCAGCATTTT. It encodes CASSPPLRYSNQPQHF.

The chain has TRBV6-5 and TRBJ1-4; weak D call: TRBD1 (6 bases). CDR1 and CDR2 from the germline V gene are MNHEY and SVGAGI. This CDR3 region has 15 residues. Between the trimmed V and J ends, which lost 6 bases and 3 bases, there was a span of 14 bases. The CDR3 DNA sequence: TGTGCCAGCAGGCCACGGGACAATCCTAATGAAAAACTGTTTTTT. This encodes CASRPRDNPNEKLFF.

This clonotype occurred many times. The J gene is TRBJ2-5, the V gene TRBV7-3; D gene unclear. Germline lookup yields CDR1 SGHTA and CDR2 FQGTGA. This CDR3 spans 13 amino acids. Trimming cost V 5 bases and J 0 bases, with 7 bases left between them. Here the CDR3 DNA reads TGTGCCAGCAGCGGACGATACCAAGAGACCCAGTACTTC. Translating it yields CASSGRYQETQYF.

Regarding this clonotype: The DNA is left out, because the CDR3 cannot be placed on it with certainty; the CDR3 is given as TCRdb lists it. This rearrangement joins TRBV11-1 to TRBJ1-1; the table calls TRBD1, which could not be checked here. The length of the CDR3 is 21 amino acids, counting both ends. Germline CDR1 reads SGHAT; CDR2 reads FQDESV (reference sequence). This CDR3 reads CASSLSSRSMRAFFGQGTAFF.

This clonotype was observed a few times. This rearrangement joins TRBV30 to TRBJ1-6; D remains ambiguous. With 0 bases removed from V and 4 bases from J, the gap between germline ends came to 10 bases. CDR3 length equals 15 residues. The germline gives CDR1 GTSNPN, CDR2 SVGIG (reference sequence). The CDR3 DNA reads as TGTGCCTGGAGTGTACCCCATATATATAATTCACCCCTCCACTTT. Its translation: CAWSVPHIYNSPLHF.